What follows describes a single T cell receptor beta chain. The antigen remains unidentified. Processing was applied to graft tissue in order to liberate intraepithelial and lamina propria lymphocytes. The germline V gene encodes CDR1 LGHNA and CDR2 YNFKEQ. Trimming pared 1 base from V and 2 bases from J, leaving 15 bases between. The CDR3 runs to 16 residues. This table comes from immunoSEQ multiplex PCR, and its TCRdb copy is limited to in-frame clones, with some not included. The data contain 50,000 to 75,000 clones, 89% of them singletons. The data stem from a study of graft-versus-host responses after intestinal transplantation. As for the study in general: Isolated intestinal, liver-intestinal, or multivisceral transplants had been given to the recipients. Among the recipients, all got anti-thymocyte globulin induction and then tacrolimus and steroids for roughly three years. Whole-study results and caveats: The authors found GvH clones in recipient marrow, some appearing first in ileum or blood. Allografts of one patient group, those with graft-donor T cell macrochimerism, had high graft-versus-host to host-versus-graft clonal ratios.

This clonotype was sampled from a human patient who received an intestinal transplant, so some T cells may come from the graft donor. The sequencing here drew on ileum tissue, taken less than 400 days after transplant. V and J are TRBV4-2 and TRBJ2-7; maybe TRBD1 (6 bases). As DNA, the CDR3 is TGTGCCAGCAGCCAAGTTGGTTTGGCAGGGGCCTACGAGCAGTACTTC. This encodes CASSQVGLAGAYEQYF.